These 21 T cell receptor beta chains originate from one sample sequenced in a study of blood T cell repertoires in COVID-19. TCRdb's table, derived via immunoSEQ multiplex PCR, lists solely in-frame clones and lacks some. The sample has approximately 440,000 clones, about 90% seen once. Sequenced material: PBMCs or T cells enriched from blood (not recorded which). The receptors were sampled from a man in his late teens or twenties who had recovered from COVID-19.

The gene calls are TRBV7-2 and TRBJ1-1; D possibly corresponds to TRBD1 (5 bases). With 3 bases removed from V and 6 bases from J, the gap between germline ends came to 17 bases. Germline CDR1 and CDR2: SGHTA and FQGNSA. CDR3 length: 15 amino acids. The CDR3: CASSFMPGSAPEAFF. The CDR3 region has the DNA TGTGCCAGCAGCTTCATGCCAGGGTCAGCACCTGAAGCTTTCTTT. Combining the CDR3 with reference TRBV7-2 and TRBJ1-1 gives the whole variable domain GAGVSQSPSNKVTEKGKDVELRCDPISGHTALYWYRQSLGQGLEFLIYFQGNSAPDKSGLPSDRFSAERTGGSVSTLTIQRTQQEDSAVYLCASSFMPGSAPEAFFGQGTRLTVV.

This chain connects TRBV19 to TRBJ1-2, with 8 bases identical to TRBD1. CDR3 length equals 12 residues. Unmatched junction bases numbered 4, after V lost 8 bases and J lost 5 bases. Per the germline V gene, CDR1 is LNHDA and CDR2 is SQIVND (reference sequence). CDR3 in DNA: TGTGCCAGTGGACAGGGCCGGTATGGCTACACCTTC. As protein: CASGQGRYGYTF.

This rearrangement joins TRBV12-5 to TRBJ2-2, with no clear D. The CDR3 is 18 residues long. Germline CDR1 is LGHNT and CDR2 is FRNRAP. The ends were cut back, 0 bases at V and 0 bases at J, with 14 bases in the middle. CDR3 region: CASGLVLVFGANTGELFF. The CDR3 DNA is TGTGCTAGTGGTTTGGTATTGGTCTTCGGAGCGAACACCGGGGAGCTGTTTTTT.

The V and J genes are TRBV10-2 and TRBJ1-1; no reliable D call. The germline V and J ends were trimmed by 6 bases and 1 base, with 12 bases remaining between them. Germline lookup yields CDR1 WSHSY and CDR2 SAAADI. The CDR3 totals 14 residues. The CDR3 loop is CASRNPSGNTEAFF. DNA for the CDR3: TGCGCCAGCAGAAACCCCTCGGGGAACACTGAAGCTTTCTTT.

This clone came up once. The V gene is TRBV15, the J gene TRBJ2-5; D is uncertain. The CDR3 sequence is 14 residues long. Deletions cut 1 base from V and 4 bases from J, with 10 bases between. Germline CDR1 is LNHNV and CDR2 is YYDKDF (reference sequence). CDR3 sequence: CATSRVNSLETQYF. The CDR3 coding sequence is TGTGCCACCAGCAGAGTTAACAGCTTAGAGACCCAGTACTTC.

The CDR3 DNA sequence: TGTGCCAGCAGGCCCCTACAACCGGGACAGCCTTTCGGGGAGCTGTTTTTT. Encoded protein: CASRPLQPGQPFGELFF. The chain carries TRBV7-9 and TRBJ2-2, with 7 nucleotides matching TRBD1. Germline CDR1 is SEHNR and CDR2 is FQNEAQ (reference sequence). The junction had 17 bases not matched to a gene; V was cut back by 6 bases and J by 7 bases. The length of the CDR3 is 17 residues.

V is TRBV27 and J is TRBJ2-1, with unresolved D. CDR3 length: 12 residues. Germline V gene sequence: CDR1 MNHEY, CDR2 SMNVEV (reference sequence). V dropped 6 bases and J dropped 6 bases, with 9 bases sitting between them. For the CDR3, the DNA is TGTGCCAGCAGCTCAGGCCTCAATGAGCAGTTCTTC. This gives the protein CASSSGLNEQFF.

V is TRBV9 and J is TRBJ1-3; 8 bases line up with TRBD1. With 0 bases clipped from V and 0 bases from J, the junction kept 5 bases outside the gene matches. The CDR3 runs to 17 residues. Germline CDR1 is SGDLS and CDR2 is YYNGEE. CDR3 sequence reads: CASSVGDRPSSGNTIYF. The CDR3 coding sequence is TGTGCCAGCAGCGTAGGGGACAGGCCGAGCTCTGGAAACACCATATATTTT.

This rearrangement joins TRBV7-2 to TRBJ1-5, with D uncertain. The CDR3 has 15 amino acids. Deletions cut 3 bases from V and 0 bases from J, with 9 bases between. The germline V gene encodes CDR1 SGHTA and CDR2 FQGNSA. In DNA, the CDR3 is TGTGCCAGCAGCTTTGAGGGAAATAGCAATCAGCCCCAGCATTTT. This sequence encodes CASSFEGNSNQPQHF.

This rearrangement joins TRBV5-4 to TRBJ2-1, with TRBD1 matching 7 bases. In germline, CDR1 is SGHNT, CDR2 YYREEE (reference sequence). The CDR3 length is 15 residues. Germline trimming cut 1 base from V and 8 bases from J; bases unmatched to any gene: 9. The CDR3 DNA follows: TGTGCCAGCAGCTTGTTCGGACAGGAACAATATGAGCAGTTCTTC. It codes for CASSLFGQEQYEQFF. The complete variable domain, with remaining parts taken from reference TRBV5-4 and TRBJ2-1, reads ETGVTQSPTHLIKTRGQQVTLRCSSQSGHNTVSWYQQALGQGPQFIFQYYREEENGRGNFPPRFSGLQFPNYSSELNVNALELDDSALYLCASSLFGQEQYEQFFGPGTRLTVL.

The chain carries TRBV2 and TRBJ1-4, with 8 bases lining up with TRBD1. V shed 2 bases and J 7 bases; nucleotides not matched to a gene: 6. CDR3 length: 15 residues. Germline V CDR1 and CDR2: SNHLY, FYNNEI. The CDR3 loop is CASSELDRDGEKLFF. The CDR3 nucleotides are TGTGCCAGCAGTGAATTGGACAGGGACGGTGAAAAACTGTTTTTT. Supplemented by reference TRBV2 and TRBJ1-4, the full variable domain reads EPEVTQTPSHQVTQMGQEVILRCVPISNHLYFYWYRQILGQKVEFLVSFYNNEISEKSEIFDDQFSVERPDGSNFTLKIRSTKLEDSAMYFCASSELDRDGEKLFFGSGTQLSVL.

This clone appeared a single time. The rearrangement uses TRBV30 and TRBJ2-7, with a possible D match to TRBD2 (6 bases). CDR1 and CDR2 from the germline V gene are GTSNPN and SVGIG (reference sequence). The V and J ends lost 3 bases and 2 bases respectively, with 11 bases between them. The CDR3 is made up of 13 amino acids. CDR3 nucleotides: TGTGCCTGGAGGGGGGGTGCGGCCTACGAGCAGTACTTC. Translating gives CAWRGGAAYEQYF. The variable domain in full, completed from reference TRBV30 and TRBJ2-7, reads SQTIHQWPATLVQPVGSPLSLECTVEGTSNPNLYWYRQAAGRGLQLLFYSVGIGQISSEVPQNLSASRPQDRQFILSSKKLLLSDSGFYLCAWRGGAAYEQYFGPGTRLTVT.

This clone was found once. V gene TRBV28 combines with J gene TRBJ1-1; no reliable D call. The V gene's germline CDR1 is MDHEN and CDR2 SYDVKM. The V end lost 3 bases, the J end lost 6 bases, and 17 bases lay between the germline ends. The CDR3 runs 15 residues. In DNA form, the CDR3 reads TGTGCCAGCAGTTTCGGTCTCGCCTATCACGCTGAAGCTTTCTTT. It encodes CASSFGLAYHAEAFF.

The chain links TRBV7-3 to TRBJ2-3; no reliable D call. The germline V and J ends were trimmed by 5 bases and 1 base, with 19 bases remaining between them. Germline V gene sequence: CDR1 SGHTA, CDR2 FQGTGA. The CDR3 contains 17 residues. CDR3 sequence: CASSTSGSSYRTDTQYF. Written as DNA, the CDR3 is TGTGCCAGCAGCACGTCCGGGTCCTCCTACCGCACAGATACGCAGTATTTT. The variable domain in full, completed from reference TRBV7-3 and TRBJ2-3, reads GAGVSQTPSNKVTEKGKYVELRCDPISGHTALYWYRQSLGQGPEFLIYFQGTGAADDSGLPNDRFFAVRPEGSVSTLKIQRTERGDSAVYLCASSTSGSSYRTDTQYFGPGTRLTVL.

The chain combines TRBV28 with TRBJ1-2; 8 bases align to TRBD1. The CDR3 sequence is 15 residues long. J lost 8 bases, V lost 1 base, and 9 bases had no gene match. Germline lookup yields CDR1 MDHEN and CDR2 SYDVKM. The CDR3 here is CASSLLSQGAKGYTF. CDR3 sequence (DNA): TGTGCCAGCAGTTTATTGTCGCAGGGGGCGAAGGGCTACACCTTC.

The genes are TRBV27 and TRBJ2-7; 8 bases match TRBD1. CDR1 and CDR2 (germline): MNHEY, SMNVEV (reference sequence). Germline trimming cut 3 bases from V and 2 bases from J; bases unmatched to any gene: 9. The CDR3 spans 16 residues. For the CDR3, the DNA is TGTGCCAGCAGTTTCCGGAACAGGGGGTTCCCCTACGAGCAGTACTTC. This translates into CASSFRNRGFPYEQYF.

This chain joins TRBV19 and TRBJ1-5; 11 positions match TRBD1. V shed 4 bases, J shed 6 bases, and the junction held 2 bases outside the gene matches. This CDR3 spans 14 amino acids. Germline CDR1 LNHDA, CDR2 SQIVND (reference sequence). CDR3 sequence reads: CASSSGTGGQPQHF. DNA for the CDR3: TGTGCCAGTAGTAGCGGGACAGGGGGTCAGCCCCAGCATTTT.

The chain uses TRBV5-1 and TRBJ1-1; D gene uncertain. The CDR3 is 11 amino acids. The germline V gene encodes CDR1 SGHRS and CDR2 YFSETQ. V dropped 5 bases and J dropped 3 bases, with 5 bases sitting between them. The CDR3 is CASRSDTEAFF. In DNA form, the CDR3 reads TGCGCCAGCAGATCGGACACTGAAGCTTTCTTT.

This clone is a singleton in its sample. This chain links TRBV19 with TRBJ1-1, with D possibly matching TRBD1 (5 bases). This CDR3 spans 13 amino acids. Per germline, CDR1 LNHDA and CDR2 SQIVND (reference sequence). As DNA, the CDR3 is TGTTCTTCAATTGGGGGGTTTAATCCTGAAGCTTTCTTT. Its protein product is CSSIGGFNPEAFF.

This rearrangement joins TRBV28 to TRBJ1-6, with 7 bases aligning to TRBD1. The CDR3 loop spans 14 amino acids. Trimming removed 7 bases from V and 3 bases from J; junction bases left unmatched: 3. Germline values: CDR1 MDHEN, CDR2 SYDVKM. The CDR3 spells CASTQGGYNSPLHF. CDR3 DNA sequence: TGTGCCAGCACCCAGGGGGGCTATAATTCACCCCTCCACTTT.

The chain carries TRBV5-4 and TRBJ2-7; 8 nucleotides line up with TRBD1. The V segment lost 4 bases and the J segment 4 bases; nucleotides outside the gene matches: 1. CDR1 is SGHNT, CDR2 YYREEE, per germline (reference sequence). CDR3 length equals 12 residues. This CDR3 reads CASSRQGYEQYF. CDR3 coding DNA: TGTGCCAGCAGCCGACAGGGGTACGAGCAGTACTTC.